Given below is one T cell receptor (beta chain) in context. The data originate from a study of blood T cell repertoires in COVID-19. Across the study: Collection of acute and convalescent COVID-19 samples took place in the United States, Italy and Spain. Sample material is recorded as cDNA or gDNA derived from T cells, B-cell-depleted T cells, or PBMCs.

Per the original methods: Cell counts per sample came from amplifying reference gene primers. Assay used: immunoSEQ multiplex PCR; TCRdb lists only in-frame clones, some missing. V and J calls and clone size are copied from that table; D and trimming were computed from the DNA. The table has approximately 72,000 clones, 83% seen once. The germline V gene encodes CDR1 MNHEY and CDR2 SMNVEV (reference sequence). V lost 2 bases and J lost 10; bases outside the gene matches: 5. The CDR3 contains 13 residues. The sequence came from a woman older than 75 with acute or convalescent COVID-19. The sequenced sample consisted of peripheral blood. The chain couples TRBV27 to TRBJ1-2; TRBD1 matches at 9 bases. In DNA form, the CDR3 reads TGTGCCAGCAGTTTAACGGGACAGGGCAACTACACCTTC. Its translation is CASSLTGQGNYTF.